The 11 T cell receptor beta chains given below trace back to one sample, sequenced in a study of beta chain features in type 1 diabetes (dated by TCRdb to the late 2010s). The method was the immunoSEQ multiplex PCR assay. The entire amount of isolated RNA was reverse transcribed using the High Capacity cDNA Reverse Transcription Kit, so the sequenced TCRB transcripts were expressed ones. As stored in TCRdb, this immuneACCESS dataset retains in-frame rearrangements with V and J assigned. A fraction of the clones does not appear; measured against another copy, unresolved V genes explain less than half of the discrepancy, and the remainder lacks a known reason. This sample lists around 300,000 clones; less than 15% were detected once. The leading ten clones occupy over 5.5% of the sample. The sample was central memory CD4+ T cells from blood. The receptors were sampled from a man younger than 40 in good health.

The CDR3 region is CASSLELAGESEQFF. CDR3 in DNA: TGTGCCAGCAGCTTGGAACTAGCGGGGGAAAGCGAGCAGTTCTTC. The chain employs TRBV5-8 and TRBJ2-1; TRBD2 matches at 11 bases. The germline gives CDR1 SGHTS, CDR2 YDEGEE. V shed 0 bases, J shed 10 bases, and the junction held 6 bases outside the gene matches. This CDR3 spans 15 amino acids.

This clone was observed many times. The chain's CDR3 is CASSPDSGNTIYF. CDR3 DNA sequence: TGTGCCAGCTCACCGGACTCTGGAAACACCATATATTTT. The V gene is TRBV18, the J gene TRBJ1-3; D is unresolved. The CDR3 runs 13 residues. Trimming shortened V by 3 bases and J by 0 bases, and 3 bases separated the two germline ends. Germline assignment: CDR1 KGHSH and CDR2 LQKENI. The full variable domain, completed using reference TRBV18 and TRBJ1-3, is NAGVMQNPRHLVRRRGQEARLRCSPMKGHSHVYWYRQLPEEGLKFMVYLQKENIIDESGMPKERFSAEFPKEGPSILRIQQVVRGDSAAYFCASSPDSGNTIYFGEGSWLTVV.

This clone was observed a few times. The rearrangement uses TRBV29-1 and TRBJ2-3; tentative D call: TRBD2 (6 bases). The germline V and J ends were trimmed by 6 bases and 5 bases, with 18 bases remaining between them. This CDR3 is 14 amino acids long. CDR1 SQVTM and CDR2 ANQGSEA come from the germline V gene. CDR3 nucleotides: TGCAGCGTATCTCAGCGGGCCGGTGGAGATACGCAGTATTTT. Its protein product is CSVSQRAGGDTQYF.

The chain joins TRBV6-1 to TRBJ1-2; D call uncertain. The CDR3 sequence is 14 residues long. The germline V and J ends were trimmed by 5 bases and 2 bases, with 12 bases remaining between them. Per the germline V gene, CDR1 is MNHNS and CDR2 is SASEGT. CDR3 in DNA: TGTGCCAGCAGTTCAAGACTGAGGAACTATGGCTACACCTTC. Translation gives CASSSRLRNYGYTF.

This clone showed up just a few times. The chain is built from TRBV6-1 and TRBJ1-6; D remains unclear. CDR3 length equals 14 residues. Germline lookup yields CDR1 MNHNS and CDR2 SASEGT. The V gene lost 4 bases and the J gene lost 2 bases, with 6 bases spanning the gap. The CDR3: CASSGRTYNSPLHF. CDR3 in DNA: TGTGCCAGCAGTGGACGAACCTATAATTCACCCCTCCACTTT.

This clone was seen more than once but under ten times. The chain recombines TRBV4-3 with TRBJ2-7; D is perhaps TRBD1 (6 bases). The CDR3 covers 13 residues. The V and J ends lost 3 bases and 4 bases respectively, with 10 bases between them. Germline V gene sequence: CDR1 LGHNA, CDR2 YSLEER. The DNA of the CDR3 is TGCGCCAGCAGCCACGCGCAGGGGTACGAGCAGTACTTC. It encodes CASSHAQGYEQYF.

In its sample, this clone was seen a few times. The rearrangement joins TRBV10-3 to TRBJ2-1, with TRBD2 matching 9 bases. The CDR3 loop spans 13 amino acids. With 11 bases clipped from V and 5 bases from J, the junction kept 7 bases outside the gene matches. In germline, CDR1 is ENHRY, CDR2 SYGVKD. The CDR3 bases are TGTGCCTCTTTAGCGGGGGTACACAATGAGCAGTTCTTC. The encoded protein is CASLAGVHNEQFF.

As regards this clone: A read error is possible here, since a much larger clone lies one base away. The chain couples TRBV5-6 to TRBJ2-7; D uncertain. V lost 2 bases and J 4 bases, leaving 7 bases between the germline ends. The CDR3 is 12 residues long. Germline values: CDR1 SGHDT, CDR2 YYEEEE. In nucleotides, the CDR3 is TGTGCCAGCAGCTTAAACAGATACGAGCAGTACTTC. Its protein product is CASSLNRYEQYF.

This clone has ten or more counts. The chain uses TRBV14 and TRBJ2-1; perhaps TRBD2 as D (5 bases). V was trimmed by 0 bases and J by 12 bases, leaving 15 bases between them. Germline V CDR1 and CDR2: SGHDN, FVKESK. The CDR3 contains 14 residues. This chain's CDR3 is CASSQELDSRLQFF. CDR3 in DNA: TGTGCCAGCAGCCAAGAATTGGACTCACGGCTGCAGTTCTTC.

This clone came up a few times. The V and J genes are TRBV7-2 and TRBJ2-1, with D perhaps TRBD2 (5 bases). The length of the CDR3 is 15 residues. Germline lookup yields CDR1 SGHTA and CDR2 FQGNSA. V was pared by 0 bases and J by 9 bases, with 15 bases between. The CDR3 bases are TGTGCCAGCAGCTTAGCGTACCACTCGGGAAGTGAGCAGTTCTTC. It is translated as CASSLAYHSGSEQFF.

CDR3 in DNA: TGTGCCAGCAGCTTAACCAACAATGAGCAGTTCTTC. This sequence encodes CASSLTNNEQFF. The chain is built from TRBV11-2 and TRBJ2-1; D call uncertain. This CDR3 spans 12 amino acids. The V end was cut by 2 bases, the J end by 5 bases, with 4 bases between. Looked up from germline, CDR1 is SGHAT and CDR2 is FQNNGV.